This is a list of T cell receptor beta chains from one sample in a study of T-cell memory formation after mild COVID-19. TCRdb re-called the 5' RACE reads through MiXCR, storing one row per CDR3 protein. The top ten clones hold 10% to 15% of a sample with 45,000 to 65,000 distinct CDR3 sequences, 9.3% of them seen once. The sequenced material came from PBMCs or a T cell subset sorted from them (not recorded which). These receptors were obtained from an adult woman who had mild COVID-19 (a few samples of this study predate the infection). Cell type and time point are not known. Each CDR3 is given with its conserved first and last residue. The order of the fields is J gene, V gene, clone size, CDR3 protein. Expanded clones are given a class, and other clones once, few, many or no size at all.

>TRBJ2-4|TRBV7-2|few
CASSLDIQGVGNIQYF
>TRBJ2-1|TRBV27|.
CASSLEDGRRNEQFF
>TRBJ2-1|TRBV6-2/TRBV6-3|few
CASSYMGQGNEQFF
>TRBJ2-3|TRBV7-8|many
CASSLEAQPDTQYF
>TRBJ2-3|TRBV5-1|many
CASSLVPGDTDTQYF
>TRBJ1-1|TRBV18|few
CASSPKHGTNTEAFF
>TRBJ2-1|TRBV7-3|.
CASSSSRDNEQFF
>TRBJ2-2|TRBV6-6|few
CASSYGATGELFF
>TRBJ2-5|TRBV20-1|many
CSASPTSGLKTQYF
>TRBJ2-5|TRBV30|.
CAWSSYWGETQYF
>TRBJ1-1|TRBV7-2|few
CASSLEGPRGGLGPEAFF
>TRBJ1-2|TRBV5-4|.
CASSLVGGAYGYTF
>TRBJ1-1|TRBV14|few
CASSHPTVALMNTEAFF
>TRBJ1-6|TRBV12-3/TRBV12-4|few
CASSPTGGRTENSPLHF
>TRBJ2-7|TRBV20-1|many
CSASKQGGDEQYF
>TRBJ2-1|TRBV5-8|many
CASMLSSSYNEQFF
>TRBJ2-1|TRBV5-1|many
CASSLPRPGQGLLFPYNEQFF
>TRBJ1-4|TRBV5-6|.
CASSLLRATNEKLFF
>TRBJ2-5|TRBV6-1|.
CASRNRGGLALTLKQETQYF
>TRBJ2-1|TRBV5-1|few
CASSLDRGYNEQFF
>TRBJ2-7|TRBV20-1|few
CSARNTGVLEEQYF
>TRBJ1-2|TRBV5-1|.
CASSLVSSPGYGYTF
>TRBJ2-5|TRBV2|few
CASSPTSGRETQYF
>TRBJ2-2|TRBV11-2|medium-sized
CASSLSRDRVRTGELFF
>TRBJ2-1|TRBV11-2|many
CASSPLLLGTSRPYNEQFF
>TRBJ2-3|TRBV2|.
CASSGLAGATDTQYF
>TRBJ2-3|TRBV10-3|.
CAISEVTGQSTDTQYF
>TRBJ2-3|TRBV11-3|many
CASSSPSRADTQYF
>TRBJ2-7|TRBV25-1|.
CASTDRGKKYEQYF
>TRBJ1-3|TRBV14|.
CASSEQQGVNSGNTIYF
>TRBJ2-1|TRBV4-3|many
CASSQERTGGLGEQFF
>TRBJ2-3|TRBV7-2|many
CASSLDGFTDTQYF
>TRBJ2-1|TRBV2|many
CASIEIGLAHEQFF
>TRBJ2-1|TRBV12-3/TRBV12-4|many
CASSRTGNWYNEQFF
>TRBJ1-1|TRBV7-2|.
CASSLAAGGNTEAFF
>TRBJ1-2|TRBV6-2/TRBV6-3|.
CASSLGGRQANYGYTF
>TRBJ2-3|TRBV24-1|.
CATSDPRGTDTQYF
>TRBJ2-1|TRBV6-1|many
CASSEAGGNYNEQFF
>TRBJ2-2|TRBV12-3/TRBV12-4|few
CASSSLGVAGELFF
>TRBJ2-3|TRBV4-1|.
CASSQRGTGGTDTQYF
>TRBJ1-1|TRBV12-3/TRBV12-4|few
CASKLDPTSREAFF
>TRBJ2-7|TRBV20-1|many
CSATTDSQIYEQYF
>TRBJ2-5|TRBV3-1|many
CASSPEVDRPGRETQYF